One T cell receptor (beta chain) is described in this entry. Its antigen remains unknown. cDNA reverse transcribed from extracted RNA served as the sequencing template. Here immunoSEQ multiplex PCR was the method, and the copy in TCRdb shows in-frame clones only, minus some. The sample carries 50,000 to 65,000 clones, under 60% recorded once. This entry is derived from a study of CD8+ T cells in alopecia areata. Trimming left V 1 base short and J 4 bases short, with 5 bases between. The length of the CDR3 is 13 residues. Germline V gene data show CDR1 as SGHAT and CDR2 as FQNNGV. Study-level findings and limits: In scalp samples, resident alphabeta T cells of normal skin are also sequenced.

The treatment is: oral pan-JAK inhibitor, 5-10 mg twice daily. The clonotype was recovered from a human donor with alopecia areata. The specimen was CD8+ T cells sorted from blood, collected at roughly week 36, from a patient treated with tofacitinib. The gene calls are TRBV11-2 and TRBJ1-5; D gene ambiguous. Here the CDR3 reads CASSLASNQPQHF. CDR3 nucleotide sequence: TGTGCCAGCAGCTTAGCGTCTAATCAGCCCCAGCATTTT.